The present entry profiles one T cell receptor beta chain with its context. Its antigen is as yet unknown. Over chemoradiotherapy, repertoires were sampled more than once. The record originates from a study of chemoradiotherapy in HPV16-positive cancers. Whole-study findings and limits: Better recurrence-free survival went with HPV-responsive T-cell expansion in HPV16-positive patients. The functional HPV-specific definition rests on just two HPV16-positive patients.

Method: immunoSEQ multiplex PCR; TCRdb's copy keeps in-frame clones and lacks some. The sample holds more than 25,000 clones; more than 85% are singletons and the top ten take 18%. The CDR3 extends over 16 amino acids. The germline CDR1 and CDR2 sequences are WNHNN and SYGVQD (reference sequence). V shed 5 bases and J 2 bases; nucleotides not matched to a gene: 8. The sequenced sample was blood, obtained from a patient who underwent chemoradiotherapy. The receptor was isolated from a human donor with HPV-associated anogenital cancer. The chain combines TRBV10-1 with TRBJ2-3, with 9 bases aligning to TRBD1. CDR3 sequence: CASSNRGRVFTDTQYF. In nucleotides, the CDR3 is TGCGCCAGCAGTAACAGGGGGCGCGTTTTCACAGATACGCAGTATTTT.